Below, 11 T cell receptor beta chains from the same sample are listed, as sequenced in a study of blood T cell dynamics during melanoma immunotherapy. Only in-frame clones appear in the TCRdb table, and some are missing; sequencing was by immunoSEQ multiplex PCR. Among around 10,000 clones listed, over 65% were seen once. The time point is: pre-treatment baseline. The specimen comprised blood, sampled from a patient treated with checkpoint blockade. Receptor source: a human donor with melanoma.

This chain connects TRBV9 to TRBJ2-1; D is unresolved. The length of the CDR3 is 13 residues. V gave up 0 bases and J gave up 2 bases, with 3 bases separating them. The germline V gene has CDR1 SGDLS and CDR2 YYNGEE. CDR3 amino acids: CASSVVPYNEQFF. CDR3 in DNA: TGTGCCAGCAGCGTAGTCCCCTACAATGAGCAGTTCTTC. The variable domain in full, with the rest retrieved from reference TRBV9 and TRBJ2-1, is DSGVTQTPKHLITATGQRVTLRCSPRSGDLSVYWYQQSLDQGLQFLIQYYNGEERAKGNILERFSAQQFPDLHSELNLSSLELGDSALYFCASSVVPYNEQFFGPGTRLTVL.

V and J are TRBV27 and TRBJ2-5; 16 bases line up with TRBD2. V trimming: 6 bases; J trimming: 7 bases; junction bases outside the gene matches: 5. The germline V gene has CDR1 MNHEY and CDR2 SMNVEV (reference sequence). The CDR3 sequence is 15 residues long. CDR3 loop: CASSSGTSGRVTQYF. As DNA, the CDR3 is TGTGCCAGCAGCAGTGGGACTAGCGGGAGGGTGACCCAGTACTTC.

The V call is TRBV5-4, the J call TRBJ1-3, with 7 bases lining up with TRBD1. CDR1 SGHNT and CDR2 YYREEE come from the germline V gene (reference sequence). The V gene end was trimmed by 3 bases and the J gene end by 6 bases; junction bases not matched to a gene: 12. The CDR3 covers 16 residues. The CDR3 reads CASSSPGQPGKNTIYF. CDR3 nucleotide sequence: TGTGCCAGCAGCTCACCGGGACAGCCGGGGAAAAACACCATATATTTT.

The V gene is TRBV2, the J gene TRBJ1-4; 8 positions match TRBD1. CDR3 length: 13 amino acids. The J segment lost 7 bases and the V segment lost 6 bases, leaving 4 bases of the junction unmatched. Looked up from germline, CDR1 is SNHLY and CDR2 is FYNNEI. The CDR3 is CASRDREAEKLFF. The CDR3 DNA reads TGTGCCAGCAGGGACAGGGAGGCTGAAAAACTGTTTTTT.

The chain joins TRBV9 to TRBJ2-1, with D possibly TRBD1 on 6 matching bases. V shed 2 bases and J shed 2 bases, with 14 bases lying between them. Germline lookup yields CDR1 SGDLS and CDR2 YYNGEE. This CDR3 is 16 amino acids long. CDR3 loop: CASSVKPGEAYNEQFF. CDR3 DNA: TGTGCCAGCAGCGTCAAGCCAGGGGAAGCCTACAATGAGCAGTTCTTC.

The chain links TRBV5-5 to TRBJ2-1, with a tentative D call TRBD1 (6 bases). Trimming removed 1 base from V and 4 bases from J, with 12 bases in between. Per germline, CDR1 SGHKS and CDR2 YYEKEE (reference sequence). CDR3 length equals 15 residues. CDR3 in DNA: TGTGCCAGCAGCTTGTTTCCAGGGGATTACAATGAGCAGTTCTTC. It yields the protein CASSLFPGDYNEQFF.

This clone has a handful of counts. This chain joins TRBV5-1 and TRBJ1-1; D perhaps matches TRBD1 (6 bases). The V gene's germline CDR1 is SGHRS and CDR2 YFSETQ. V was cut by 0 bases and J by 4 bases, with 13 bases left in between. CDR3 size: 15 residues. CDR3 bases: TGCGCCAGCAGCTTGGGTAGAGGGGGAGGCACTGAAGCTTTCTTT. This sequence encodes CASSLGRGGGTEAFF.

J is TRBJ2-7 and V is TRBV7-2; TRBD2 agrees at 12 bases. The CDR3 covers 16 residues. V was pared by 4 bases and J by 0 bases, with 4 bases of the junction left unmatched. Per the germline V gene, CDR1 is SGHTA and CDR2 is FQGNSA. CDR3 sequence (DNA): TGTGCCAGCAGCTGGACTAGCGGGGAGAGCTCCTACGAGCAGTACTTC. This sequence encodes CASSWTSGESSYEQYF.

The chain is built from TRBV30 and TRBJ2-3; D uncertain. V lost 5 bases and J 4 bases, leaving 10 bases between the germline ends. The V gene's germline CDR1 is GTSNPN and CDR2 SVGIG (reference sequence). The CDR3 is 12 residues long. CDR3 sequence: CAWARESDTQYF. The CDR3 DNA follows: TGTGCCTGGGCTAGAGAATCAGATACGCAGTATTTT.

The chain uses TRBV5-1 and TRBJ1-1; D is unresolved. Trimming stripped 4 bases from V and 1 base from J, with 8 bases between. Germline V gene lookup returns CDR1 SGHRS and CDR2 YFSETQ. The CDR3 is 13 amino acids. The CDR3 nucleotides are TGCGCCAGCAGCCCCGTCGGGAACACTGAAGCTTTCTTT. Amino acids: CASSPVGNTEAFF. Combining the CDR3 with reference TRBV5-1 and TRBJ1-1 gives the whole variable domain KAGVTQTPRYLIKTRGQQVTLSCSPISGHRSVSWYQQTPGQGLQFLFEYFSETQRNKGNFPGRFSGRQFSNSRSEMNVSTLELGDSALYLCASSPVGNTEAFFGQGTRLTVV.

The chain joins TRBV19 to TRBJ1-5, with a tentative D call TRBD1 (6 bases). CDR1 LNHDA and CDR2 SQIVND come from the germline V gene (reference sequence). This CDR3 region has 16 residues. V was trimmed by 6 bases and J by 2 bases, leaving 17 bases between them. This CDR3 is CASRAGGAPGNQPQHF. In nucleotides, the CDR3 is TGTGCCAGTAGGGCGGGGGGGGCCCCAGGCAATCAGCCCCAGCATTTT. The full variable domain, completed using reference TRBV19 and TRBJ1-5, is DGGITQSPKYLFRKEGQNVTLSCEQNLNHDAMYWYRQDPGQGLRLIYYSQIVNDFQKGDIAEGYSVSREKKESFPLTVTSAQKNPTAFYLCASRAGGAPGNQPQHFGDGTRLSIL.